The source of this TCR beta chain is a study of cytomegalovirus exposure and HLA in healthy donors. The study's findings and limits: TCR sequences were mostly rare, though some public TCRs occurred in many donors.

V was clipped by 5 bases and J by 6 bases, with 20 bases between them. The germline V gene encodes CDR1 SGHAT and CDR2 FQNNGV. This CDR3 has 15 amino acids. This clone was counted once. Its target is not known. Using immunoSEQ multiplex PCR, the repertoire was profiled, and TCRdb retains in-frame clones only, with some absent. This table holds under 150,000 clones, 70% to 90% found once. The receptor was derived from a woman aged 18 to 35 in good health and CMV-seronegative. The sequenced sample consisted of PBMCs. The genes are TRBV11-2 and TRBJ2-7; TRBD2 might be the D (6 bases). The CDR3 is CASSLVGSGAGEQYF. The CDR3 DNA follows: TGTGCCAGCAGCCTCGTTGGATCGGGAGCGGGCGAGCAGTACTTC.